Listed below are T cell receptor beta chains from one sample, sequenced in a study of T cell responses to AZD1222 COVID-19 vaccine. Sequencing used immunoSEQ multiplex PCR; TCRdb keeps in-frame clones, though not all of them. This table has about 130,000 clones, roughly 86% appearing once. The material sequenced was peripheral blood, taken on day 0 of AZD1222 vaccination. These receptors all come from an adult in good health. Both conserved end residues are part of each CDR3. The D gene is left open where the match is weak. A clone size is listed for some rows: how often the clone was seen (once, few, many), or a class if it is expanded.

j_call v_call clone_size d_call cdr3_length cdr3_aa cdr3_nt
TRBJ2-2 TRBV19 NA NA 17 CASSRGERMMNTGELFF TGTGCCAGTAGTAGGGGGGAGCGGATGATGAACACCGGGGAGCTGTTTTTT
TRBJ2-6 TRBV27 NA NA 14 CASSSSSGANVLTF TGTGCCAGCAGTTCCAGCTCTGGGGCCAACGTCCTGACTTTC
TRBJ1-3 TRBV4-1 once NA 17 CASSQMGLQGSGNTIYF TGCGCCAGCAGCCAGATGGGACTACAGGGCTCGGGAAACACCATATATTTT
TRBJ2-7 TRBV6-2/TRBV6-3 NA TRBD1 13 CASSRDRGYEQYF TGTGCCAGCAGTCGAGACAGGGGGTACGAGCAGTACTTC
TRBJ2-7 TRBV6-5 NA TRBD1 14 CASPSGQGQYEQYF TGTGCCAGCCCTAGCGGACAGGGGCAATACGAGCAGTACTTC
TRBJ1-2 TRBV5-1 NA TRBD1 15 CASSSPGQMPGGYTF TGCGCCAGCAGCTCCCCGGGACAGATGCCCGGGGGCTACACCTTC
TRBJ2-5 TRBV7-3 NA NA 14 CASSPRVGEETQYF TGTGCCAGCAGCCCCCGGGTGGGAGAAGAGACCCAGTACTTC
TRBJ2-1 TRBV6-4 NA NA 17 CASSGGGPIPPYNEQFF TGTGCCAGCAGTGGGGGTGGGCCGATCCCCCCTTACAATGAGCAGTTCTTC
TRBJ1-5 TRBV10-3 once NA 13 CASAPVGNQPQHF TGTGCCTCCGCTCCGGTGGGCAATCAGCCCCAGCATTTT
TRBJ1-1 TRBV7-9 NA NA 13 CASSLAGTAEAFF TGTGCCAGCAGCTTAGCGGGGACGGCTGAAGCTTTCTTT
TRBJ1-2 TRBV5-8 NA NA 17 CASSSARYNFGGDGYTF TGTGCCAGCAGCTCCGCCCGGTATAACTTCGGTGGGGATGGCTACACCTTC
TRBJ1-1 TRBV3-1/TRBV3-2 NA NA 13 CASSLGQGLRSFF TGTGCCAGCAGCCTTGGGCAGGGTCTCCGATCTTTCTTT
TRBJ1-1 TRBV9 NA NA 15 CASSENAGPNTEAFF TGTGCCAGCAGCGAAAACGCAGGGCCCAACACTGAAGCTTTCTTT
TRBJ1-2 TRBV5-1 NA TRBD1 13 CASRLGTGEGYTF TGCGCCAGCAGATTAGGTACAGGGGAAGGCTACACCTTC
TRBJ2-7 TRBV27 NA TRBD1 13 CASSFGQGNEQYF TGTGCCAGCAGTTTCGGACAGGGGAACGAGCAGTACTTC
TRBJ1-2 TRBV3-1/TRBV3-2 NA NA 12 CASSQVYYGYTF TGTGCCAGCAGCCAAGTCTACTATGGCTACACCTTC
TRBJ2-1 TRBV15 NA NA 14 CATSGRWTAREQFF TGTGCCACCAGCGGACGCTGGACAGCACGGGAGCAGTTCTTC
TRBJ1-2 TRBV5-1 NA NA 13 CASSPDGNYGYTF TGCGCCAGCAGCCCGGACGGAAACTATGGCTACACCTTC
TRBJ2-3 TRBV24-1 NA TRBD1 15 CATSDPQGAGDTQYF TGTGCCACCAGTGACCCACAGGGGGCGGGAGATACGCAGTATTTT
TRBJ2-1 TRBV5-4 NA TRBD2 15 CASRGERGGYNEQFF TGTGCCAGCAGGGGCGAGCGGGGGGGATACAATGAGCAGTTCTTC
TRBJ1-3 TRBV5-1 NA NA 14 CASSWAGRGNTIYF TGCGCCAGCAGCTGGGCCGGGAGAGGAAACACCATATATTTT
TRBJ1-1 TRBV7-9 NA NA 15 CASSLSAVGGAEAFF TGTGCCAGCAGCTTATCCGCAGTGGGGGGTGCTGAAGCTTTCTTT
TRBJ2-7 TRBV18 NA TRBD1 15 CASSRSGTGGYEQYF TGTGCCAGCTCACGATCCGGGACAGGGGGCTACGAGCAGTACTTC
TRBJ2-2 TRBV5-1 many TRBD1 16 CASSSGTAQPTGELFF TGCGCCAGCAGCTCGGGGACAGCCCAACCCACCGGGGAGCTGTTTTTT
TRBJ1-4 TRBV2 NA NA 13 CASSGQGGEKLFF TGTGCCAGCAGTGGGCAGGGCGGAGAAAAACTGTTTTTT
TRBJ2-1 TRBV5-6 NA TRBD2 17 CASSLAASGSIRNEQFF TGTGCCAGCAGCTTGGCGGCTAGCGGGAGCATACGTAATGAGCAGTTCTTC
TRBJ2-5 TRBV7-3 NA NA 14 CASSYSGGRETQYF TGTGCCAGCAGCTACTCAGGAGGCCGGGAGACCCAGTACTTC
TRBJ2-3 TRBV15 NA NA 15 CATSSGEGAGDTQYF TGTGCCACCAGCAGTGGGGAGGGGGCCGGAGATACGCAGTATTTT
TRBJ1-1 TRBV5-1 NA NA 13 CASSLASGTTAFF TGCGCCAGCAGCTTGGCATCGGGTACGACGGCTTTCTTT
TRBJ2-7 TRBV4-3 NA NA 16 CASSQVEGGKLHEQYF TGCGCCAGCAGCCAAGTTGAGGGGGGCAAGCTCCACGAGCAGTACTTC
TRBJ2-1 TRBV19 NA NA 15 CASTSRTTNSNEQFF TGTGCCAGTACCTCCCGGACGACTAATTCCAATGAGCAGTTCTTC
TRBJ2-2 TRBV7-3 NA NA 17 CASSPDSRRAETGELFF TGTGCCAGCAGCCCTGACTCCCGGAGGGCGGAAACCGGGGAGCTGTTTTTT
TRBJ2-4 TRBV7-2 NA TRBD1 14 CASSLGTRGHIQYF TGTGCCAGCAGCTTAGGGACAAGGGGGCACATTCAGTACTTC
TRBJ2-1 TRBV9 NA NA 13 CASTGQREDEQFF TGTGCCAGCACGGGACAAAGAGAGGATGAGCAGTTCTTC
TRBJ2-7 TRBV19 NA NA 13 CASSVPGYYEQYF TGTGCCAGTAGTGTCCCTGGATACTACGAGCAGTACTTC
TRBJ2-4 TRBV15 NA NA 13 CATSRGPGDIQYF TGTGCCACCAGCAGAGGGCCGGGGGACATTCAGTACTTC
TRBJ1-4 TRBV11-2 NA NA 15 CASSRGTTTNEKLFF TGTGCCAGCAGTCGTGGGACAACAACTAATGAAAAACTGTTTTTT
TRBJ1-2 TRBV11-2 NA TRBD1 15 CASTPFEGARDGYTF TGTGCCAGCACTCCCTTTGAGGGGGCGCGAGATGGCTACACCTTC
TRBJ1-1 TRBV30 NA NA 10 CAWSYTEAFF TGTGCCTGGAGTTATACTGAAGCTTTCTTT
TRBJ2-2 TRBV19 NA NA 15 CASSIGIRNTGELFF TGTGCCAGTAGTATAGGAATTCGGAACACCGGGGAGCTGTTTTTT
TRBJ2-7 TRBV27 NA TRBD1 14 CASSLFGTVYEQYF TGTGCCAGCAGTTTATTCGGGACAGTCTACGAGCAGTACTTC
TRBJ1-1 TRBV3-1/TRBV3-2 NA NA 13 CASSQDGNTEAFF TGTGCCAGCAGCCAAGATGGGAACACTGAAGCTTTCTTT
TRBJ2-1 TRBV19 once TRBD2 14 CASSPGGLSEREFF TGTGCCAGTAGTCCGGGAGGTCTGTCTGAGCGGGAGTTCTTC
TRBJ1-6 TRBV10-3 NA TRBD1 15 CAIRETGDGNSPLHF TGTGCCATCAGAGAGACAGGGGACGGAAATTCACCCCTCCACTTT
TRBJ2-3 TRBV12-2 NA NA 18 CASRFLKPGHLVTDTQYF TGTGCAAGTCGCTTCCTGAAGCCGGGACACCTTGTCACAGATACGCAGTATTTT
TRBJ1-2 TRBV5-1 NA TRBD1 14 CASSLDRGNYGYTF TGCGCCAGCAGCTTGGACAGGGGGAACTATGGCTACACCTTC
TRBJ2-2 TRBV6-4 few NA 12 CASMGNTGELFF TGTGCCAGCATGGGCAACACCGGGGAGCTGTTTTTT
TRBJ1-1 TRBV5-1 few NA 14 CASSLDRSNTEAFF TGCGCCAGCAGCTTGGACAGGTCGAACACTGAAGCTTTCTTT
TRBJ1-3 TRBV19 NA NA 16 CASSLLPSGGGNTIYF TGTGCCAGTAGTCTCCTCCCGTCGGGGGGAGGAAACACCATATATTTT
TRBJ2-7 TRBV28 NA NA 11 CASSSSYEQYF TGTGCCAGCAGTTCCAGCTACGAGCAGTACTTC
TRBJ2-1 TRBV5-1 NA NA 14 CASSPAGTYNEQFF TGCGCCAGCAGCCCCGCCGGAACCTACAATGAGCAGTTCTTC
TRBJ2-1 TRBV7-9 NA TRBD1 16 CASSLISGQGYNEQFF TGTGCCAGCAGCTTAATTTCTGGACAGGGCTACAATGAGCAGTTCTTC
TRBJ2-4 TRBV6-6 NA NA 16 CASSYSGQDHKNIQYF TGTGCCAGCAGTTACTCGGGCCAGGACCACAAAAACATTCAGTACTTC
TRBJ2-1 TRBV11-3 NA NA 13 CASRGGAGNEQFF TGTGCCAGCAGGGGCGGAGCGGGCAATGAGCAGTTCTTC
TRBJ2-4 TRBV7-2 NA TRBD1 14 CASSFTGQINIQYF TGTGCCAGCAGCTTTACGGGACAGATCAACATTCAGTACTTC
TRBJ2-2 TRBV5-1 NA NA 15 CASSLTRVPAGELFF TGCGCCAGCAGCTTGACGCGGGTCCCCGCCGGGGAGCTGTTTTTT
TRBJ2-3 TRBV2 NA TRBD2 16 CASDLAGVHGTDTQYF TGTGCCAGCGACCTAGCGGGGGTACATGGCACAGATACGCAGTATTTT
TRBJ2-1 TRBV9 NA NA 17 CASSIRTSLSSYNEQFF TGTGCCAGCAGCATAAGGACATCTTTATCGTCCTACAATGAGCAGTTCTTC
TRBJ2-4 TRBV19 many NA 15 CASSIPGGPKNIQYF TGTGCCAGTAGTATCCCCGGGGGGCCTAAAAACATTCAGTACTTC
TRBJ1-2 TRBV5-8 NA NA 15 CASSWGTPGRSGYTF TGTGCCAGCAGCTGGGGGACCCCAGGGAGGAGCGGCTACACCTTC